The 28 T cell receptor beta chains below all came from one sample that was sequenced in a study of OX40 agonist ivuxolimab in advanced cancers. This table comes from immunoSEQ multiplex PCR, and its TCRdb copy is limited to in-frame clones, with some not included. Seen here are around 34,000 clones, around 80% observed once, and the top ten hold about 14%. The material was CD4+ or CD8+ T cells sorted from blood, obtained in a trial of the OX40 agonist ivuxolimab. The source is an adult with an advanced solid tumor such as melanoma, head and neck, liver or kidney cancer.

The chain combines TRBV27 with TRBJ2-7; D assignment may be TRBD1 or TRBD2 (5 bases each). CDR1 is MNHEY, CDR2 SMNVEV, per germline (reference sequence). The CDR3 covers 14 residues. V was cut by 5 bases and J by 2 bases, with 13 bases left in between. This CDR3 reads CASSDRDQTYEQYF. CDR3 in DNA: TGTGCCAGCAGTGACCGGGACCAAACCTACGAGCAGTACTTC.

This clone is judged medium-sized (0.01 to 0.1%). This chain links TRBV7-3 with TRBJ2-2; 10 nucleotides align to TRBD2. Losses at the gene ends were 5 bases for V and 4 bases for J; bases not matched to a gene: 7. Germline loops: CDR1 SGHTA, CDR2 FQGTGA. CDR3 size: 16 residues. In nucleotides, the CDR3 is TGTGCCAGCAGCCCCAGCGGGGGGGCCTCCACCGGGGAGCTGTTTTTT. Protein sequence: CASSPSGGASTGELFF. Filled out from reference TRBV7-3 and TRBJ2-2, the complete variable domain reads GAGVSQTPSNKVTEKGKYVELRCDPISGHTALYWYRQSLGQGPEFLIYFQGTGAADDSGLPNDRFFAVRPEGSVSTLKIQRTERGDSAVYLCASSPSGGASTGELFFGEGSRLTVL.

The CDR3 loop reads CASSGTSTDTQYF. The CDR3 region has the DNA TGTGCCAGCAGCGGTACAAGCACAGATACGCAGTATTTT. The chain couples TRBV11-3 to TRBJ2-3; no firm D call. Germline-derived CDR1 and CDR2 are SGHNT and YENEEA. Trimming pared 5 bases from V and 0 bases from J, leaving 6 bases between. CDR3 length: 13 residues.

V usage is TRBV30 and J usage is TRBJ1-4; possibly TRBD1 for D (6 bases). Trimming removed 0 bases at V and 3 bases at J, with 8 bases between. Germline V lookup: CDR1 GTSNPN, CDR2 SVGIG (reference sequence). The CDR3 is made up of 14 amino acids. CDR3 loop: CAWSVPGANEKLFF. The DNA for the CDR3 is TGTGCCTGGAGTGTGCCAGGGGCTAATGAAAAACTGTTTTTT.

The chain employs TRBV7-2 and TRBJ2-2; the D gene is possibly TRBD1 (5 bases). CDR1 and CDR2 from the germline V gene are SGHTA and FQGNSA. Trimming shortened V by 4 bases and J by 1 base, and 10 bases separated the two germline ends. The CDR3 sequence is 15 residues long. The CDR3 sequence is CASSWGRGNTGELFF. DNA of the CDR3: TGTGCCAGCAGCTGGGGTAGGGGGAACACCGGGGAGCTGTTTTTT.

The CDR3 sequence is CAWKPPRTSGTGELFF. For the CDR3, the DNA is TGTGCCTGGAAACCCCCGCGTACTAGCGGTACCGGGGAGCTGTTTTTT. This chain joins TRBV30 and TRBJ2-2; 8 bases line up with TRBD2. V shed 4 bases, J shed 5 bases, and the junction held 12 bases outside the gene matches. CDR1 GTSNPN and CDR2 SVGIG come from the germline V gene (reference sequence). The CDR3 length is 16 residues.

CDR3 region: CASSLSGSTNQPQHF. Here the CDR3 DNA reads TGTGCCAGCAGCTTAAGTGGCAGCACCAATCAGCCCCAGCATTTT. The chain carries TRBV7-3 and TRBJ1-5; D unresolved. The germline V gene encodes CDR1 SGHTA and CDR2 FQGTGA. Trimming left V 1 base short and J 3 bases short, with 10 bases between. CDR3 length equals 15 residues.

This clone was picked up one time. J is TRBJ2-7 and V is TRBV6-6; possibly TRBD1 for D (6 bases). In germline, CDR1 is MNHNY, CDR2 SVGAGI (reference sequence). The CDR3 extends over 14 amino acids. V was cut by 0 bases and J by 4 bases, with 10 bases left in between. The CDR3: CASSYSRGPYEQYF. The CDR3 bases are TGTGCCAGCAGTTACTCCAGGGGACCTTACGAGCAGTACTTC.

J is TRBJ1-3 and V is TRBV18; D remains ambiguous. Trimming stripped 5 bases from V and 0 bases from J, with 11 bases between. The CDR3 runs to 15 residues. Germline-derived CDR1 and CDR2 are KGHSH and LQKENI. CDR3 protein: CASSTSANSGNTIYF. The CDR3 DNA is TGTGCCAGCTCAACTTCAGCGAACTCTGGAAACACCATATATTTT.

The rearrangement joins TRBV5-1 to TRBJ2-1; TRBD2 matches 7 bases. Germline V CDR1 and CDR2: SGHRS, YFSETQ. Trimming removed 4 bases from V and 1 base from J; junction bases left unmatched: 5. The CDR3 totals 15 residues. The CDR3 nucleotides read TGCGCCAGCAGCCTCAATAGCGGGTCCTACAATGAGCAGTTCTTC. It specifies CASSLNSGSYNEQFF.

V gene TRBV5-1 combines with J gene TRBJ2-1, with a possible D match to TRBD2 (6 bases). The CDR3 runs to 15 residues. Germline V gene sequence: CDR1 SGHRS, CDR2 YFSETQ. Trimming took 4 bases from V and 0 from J, leaving 11 bases between them. The CDR3 DNA follows: TGCGCCAGCAGCGAGCTGGGGGGCTCCTACAATGAGCAGTTCTTC. Translated, it gives CASSELGGSYNEQFF.

The rearrangement uses TRBV2 and TRBJ2-7, with 10 bases identical to TRBD2. The V segment lost 3 bases and the J segment 6 bases; nucleotides outside the gene matches: 8. The CDR3 consists of 15 residues. Looked up from germline, CDR1 is SNHLY and CDR2 is FYNNEI. CDR3 protein: CASSDERGGRSEQYF. The CDR3 DNA sequence: TGTGCCAGCAGTGATGAGCGGGGGGGCCGAAGCGAGCAGTACTTC.

This clone was seen once. This sequence joins TRBV9 and TRBJ2-7, with no clear D. The CDR3 extends over 14 amino acids. V lost 1 base to trimming and J lost 7 bases, with 15 bases between them. Germline CDR1 SGDLS, CDR2 YYNGEE. The DNA of the CDR3 is TGTGCCAGCAGCGTAACGGAGACCTCCAGGGAGCAGTACTTC. This translates into CASSVTETSREQYF.

V gene TRBV7-2 combines with J gene TRBJ2-7; D unresolved. V lost 5 bases and J lost 3, with 17 bases in between. This CDR3 has 15 amino acids. Germline CDR1 and CDR2: SGHTA and FQGNSA. This chain's CDR3 is CASSQRDTNLYEQYF. DNA of the CDR3: TGTGCCAGCAGCCAAAGAGACACGAATCTCTACGAGCAGTACTTC. The entire variable domain, with the rest obtained from reference TRBV7-2 and TRBJ2-7, is as follows: GAGVSQSPSNKVTEKGKDVELRCDPISGHTALYWYRQSLGQGLEFLIYFQGNSAPDKSGLPSDRFSAERTGGSVSTLTIQRTQQEDSAVYLCASSQRDTNLYEQYFGPGTRLTVT.

The rearrangement joins TRBV19 to TRBJ2-5; TRBD2 agrees at 15 bases. The V gene's germline CDR1 is LNHDA and CDR2 SQIVND (reference sequence). V shed 9 bases and J 5 bases; nucleotides not matched to a gene: 7. The CDR3 has 15 amino acids. CDR3 amino acids: CASKVGLAGGETQYF. CDR3 coding DNA: TGTGCCAGCAAGGTCGGACTAGCGGGAGGGGAGACCCAGTACTTC.

The chain carries TRBV7-8 and TRBJ2-1, with 10 bases lining up with TRBD2. With 5 bases clipped from V and 1 base from J, the junction kept 5 bases outside the gene matches. CDR1 is SGHVS, CDR2 FQNEAQ, per germline. The length of the CDR3 is 16 residues. The DNA for the CDR3 is TGTGCCAGCAGCCCGGCGGGACTAGCGTCCTACAATGAGCAGTTCTTC. As protein: CASSPAGLASYNEQFF. Based on the CDR3 plus reference TRBV7-8 and TRBJ2-1, the full variable domain is GAGVSQSPRYKVAKRGQDVALRCDPISGHVSLFWYQQALGQGPEFLTYFQNEAQLDKSGLPSDRFFAERPEGSVSTLKIQRTQQEDSAVYLCASSPAGLASYNEQFFGPGTRLTVL.

The chain carries TRBV20-1 and TRBJ2-3; 7 bases are shared with TRBD1. This CDR3 spans 11 amino acids. Germline CDR1 is DFQATT and CDR2 is SNEGSKA (reference sequence). In nucleotides, the CDR3 is TGCAGCTGGGACAGCTCAAAGACGCAGTATTTT. Protein: CSWDSSKTQYF.

The chain is built from TRBV7-9 and TRBJ1-1; D is unresolved. This CDR3 is built from 12 residues. Germline V gene lookup returns CDR1 SEHNR and CDR2 FQNEAQ (reference sequence). The V and J ends lost 11 bases and 8 bases respectively, with 18 bases between them. The CDR3 sequence is CAGVPPTGEAFF. Here the CDR3 DNA reads TGTGCCGGCGTACCACCGACGGGAGAAGCTTTCTTT. Using reference TRBV7-9 and TRBJ1-1 for the parts outside the CDR3, the full variable domain is DTGVSQNPRHKITKRGQNVTFRCDPISEHNRLYWYRQTLGQGPEFLTYFQNEAQLEKSRLLSDRFSAERPKGSFSTLEIQRTEQGDSAMYLCAGVPPTGEAFFGQGTRLTVV.

The V gene is TRBV28, the J gene TRBJ1-5; tentative D call: TRBD1 (6 bases). Trimming removed 6 bases from V and 7 bases from J, with 19 bases in between. The CDR3 is 15 amino acids. The V gene's germline CDR1 is MDHEN and CDR2 SYDVKM. Here the CDR3 reads CASSRGQLGRQPQHF. CDR3 DNA sequence: TGTGCCAGCAGCCGAGGACAGTTAGGTCGGCAGCCCCAGCATTTT.

The chain combines TRBV6-1 with TRBJ2-1, with 12 bases matching TRBD2. CDR1 and CDR2 (germline): MNHNS, SASEGT. The junction had 5 bases not matched to a gene; V was cut back by 5 bases and J by 6 bases. This CDR3 has 15 amino acids. Here the CDR3 DNA reads TGTGCCAGCAGTCCCCCTAGCGGGGGGGGCAATGAGCAGTTCTTC. Residues: CASSPPSGGGNEQFF.

The V and J genes are TRBV5-1 and TRBJ2-7; D unresolved. From germline, CDR1 is SGHRS and CDR2 YFSETQ. The CDR3 consists of 19 residues. V was cut by 1 base and J by 0 bases, with 23 bases left in between. The CDR3 DNA is TGCGCCAGCAGCTTGCGCGGTAAGGGTGCAAACCCCTTCTCCTACGAGCAGTACTTC. It yields the protein CASSLRGKGANPFSYEQYF. Supplemented by reference TRBV5-1 and TRBJ2-7, the full variable domain reads KAGVTQTPRYLIKTRGQQVTLSCSPISGHRSVSWYQQTPGQGLQFLFEYFSETQRNKGNFPGRFSGRQFSNSRSEMNVSTLELGDSALYLCASSLRGKGANPFSYEQYFGPGTRLTVT.

The CDR3 region is CASSQLGLQETQYF. The CDR3 DNA sequence: TGCGCCAGCAGCCAGTTAGGGCTCCAAGAGACCCAGTACTTC. V gene TRBV4-1 combines with J gene TRBJ2-5; no firm D call. Trimming cost V 3 bases and J 1 base, with 9 bases left between them. CDR1 is MGHRA and CDR2 is YSYEKL in the germline V gene. The CDR3 contains 14 residues.

This sequence joins TRBV7-1 and TRBJ1-2, with unresolved D. TRBV7-1 qualifies as an ORF whose function is uncertain. The germline V and J ends were trimmed by 5 bases and 5 bases, with 6 bases remaining between them. The CDR3 is made up of 11 amino acids. Here the CDR3 DNA reads TGTGCCAGCAGCCCGGCTTATGGCTACACCTTC. Translating gives CASSPAYGYTF.

The chain's CDR3 is CASRYLYEQYF. CDR3 DNA sequence: TGTGCAAGTCGCTATCTCTACGAGCAGTACTTC. The chain employs TRBV12-2 and TRBJ2-5; TRBD2 reflects the table's D call only, with no check against the DNA. The J call could be wrong; TRBJ2-7 is a better fit for the DNA end. TRBV12-2 is marked as a pseudogene. The CDR3 consists of 11 residues.

The chain uses TRBV5-1 and TRBJ2-5; 16 bases align to TRBD2. Germline V gene sequence: CDR1 SGHRS, CDR2 YFSETQ. The CDR3 loop spans 17 amino acids. V gave up 0 bases and J gave up 6 bases; unmatched junction bases: 5. CDR3 sequence reads: CASSLEGLAGGPQTQYF. The CDR3 DNA follows: TGCGCCAGCAGCTTGGAGGGACTAGCGGGGGGGCCGCAGACCCAGTACTTC. Together with reference TRBV5-1 and TRBJ2-5, the CDR3 gives the full variable domain: KAGVTQTPRYLIKTRGQQVTLSCSPISGHRSVSWYQQTPGQGLQFLFEYFSETQRNKGNFPGRFSGRQFSNSRSEMNVSTLELGDSALYLCASSLEGLAGGPQTQYFGPGTRLLVL.

The rearrangement joins TRBV23-1 to TRBJ1-4; 9 positions match TRBD1. TRBV23-1 is filed as an ORF, its function uncertain. The CDR3 runs 16 residues. Losses at the gene ends were 7 bases for V and 3 bases for J; bases not matched to a gene: 9. CDR3 sequence: CASTKTGGKANEKLFF. The CDR3 DNA reads TGCGCCAGCACCAAAACAGGGGGCAAGGCTAATGAAAAACTGTTTTTT.

This chain uses TRBV6-5 with TRBJ1-2; D may be TRBD1 (5 bases). Between the trimmed V and J ends, which lost 0 bases and 0 bases, there was a span of 8 bases. Germline values: CDR1 MNHEY, CDR2 SVGAGI. The CDR3 extends over 15 amino acids. CDR3 amino acids: CASSYSYRSNYGYTF. The CDR3 bases are TGTGCCAGCAGTTACTCGTACAGGTCTAACTATGGCTACACCTTC.

This clone occurred once. The V gene is TRBV13, the J gene TRBJ2-5; 8 nucleotides line up with TRBD1. Germline V gene lookup returns CDR1 PRHDT and CDR2 FYEKMQ (reference sequence). The CDR3 spans 13 residues. Trimming took 5 bases from V and 4 from J; bases not matched to a gene: 3. The CDR3: CASSKDRVETQYF. In nucleotides, the CDR3 is TGTGCCAGCAGCAAGGACAGGGTAGAGACCCAGTACTTC.